These 7 T cell receptor beta chains share one sample of origin, sequenced in a study of technical replicates of blood from a few donors. TCRdb keeps only in-frame clones here, not all; method: immunoSEQ multiplex PCR. Altogether some 90,000 clones are present, around 96% being singletons, with the ten largest covering about 0.3%. Sequencing was performed on T cells isolated from PBMCs. These receptors were collected from a human donor in good health.

The chain joins TRBV5-1 to TRBJ2-7, with TRBD1 matching over 7 bases. The CDR3 totals 14 residues. With 4 bases clipped from V and 0 bases from J, the junction kept 4 bases outside the gene matches. Germline V gene data show CDR1 as SGHRS and CDR2 as YFSETQ. CDR3 residues: CASSPWDSSYEQYF. CDR3 in DNA: TGCGCCAGCAGCCCTTGGGACAGCTCCTACGAGCAGTACTTC. Combining the CDR3 with reference TRBV5-1 and TRBJ2-7 gives the whole variable domain KAGVTQTPRYLIKTRGQQVTLSCSPISGHRSVSWYQQTPGQGLQFLFEYFSETQRNKGNFPGRFSGRQFSNSRSEMNVSTLELGDSALYLCASSPWDSSYEQYFGPGTRLTVT.

The CDR3 coding sequence is TGTGCCAGACTACTTCGGGCGGGAGACACAGATACGCAGTATTTT. This encodes CARLLRAGDTDTQYF. The V call is TRBV7-3, the J call TRBJ2-3, with 7 nucleotides matching TRBD2. Losses at the gene ends were 9 bases for V and 2 bases for J; bases not matched to a gene: 11. The CDR3 is 15 residues long. Germline CDR1 and CDR2: SGHTA and FQGTGA.

This CDR3 is CASSLNSGYEQYF. DNA for the CDR3: TGTGCCAGCAGCTTAAATAGCGGCTACGAGCAGTACTTC. The chain is built from TRBV7-2 and TRBJ2-7; a weak D match, TRBD2 (6 bases). The CDR3 extends over 13 amino acids. The V and J ends lost 2 bases and 3 bases respectively, with 8 bases between them. Per germline, CDR1 SGHTA and CDR2 FQGNSA.

The chain links TRBV30 to TRBJ1-2; tentative D call: TRBD1 (5 bases). Trimming removed 1 base from V and 2 bases from J, with 20 bases in between. The CDR3 extends over 17 amino acids. Germline V gene data show CDR1 as GTSNPN and CDR2 as SVGIG (reference sequence). The CDR3: CAWSATFPRGENYGYTF. CDR3 in DNA: TGTGCCTGGAGTGCGACCTTCCCTAGGGGCGAAAACTATGGCTACACCTTC.

The chain is built from TRBV6-1 and TRBJ2-6, with TRBD1 matching 8 bases. Germline lookup yields CDR1 MNHNS and CDR2 SASEGT. V shed 11 bases, J shed 2 bases, and the junction held 8 bases outside the gene matches. This CDR3 region has 15 residues. The CDR3 is CAAAQGQAGANVLTF. Here the CDR3 DNA reads TGTGCCGCTGCTCAGGGACAGGCTGGGGCCAACGTCCTGACTTTC.

The chain has TRBV6-7 and TRBJ2-7; D is undetermined. TRBV6-7 is an ORF for which the function is uncertain. The V gene lost 6 bases and the J gene lost 0 bases, with 15 bases spanning the gap. The CDR3 extends over 15 amino acids. For the CDR3, the DNA is TGTGCCAGCAGCTACGGAGCGCGGATCTCCTACGAGCAGTACTTC. Amino acids: CASSYGARISYEQYF.

The rearrangement links TRBV4-3 to TRBJ2-1; 12 bases match TRBD2. CDR1 is LGHNA, CDR2 YSLEER, per germline. Trimming at V came to 4 bases and at J to 8 bases, leaving 12 bases not matched to a gene. CDR3 length: 17 residues. The DNA of the CDR3 is TGCGCCAGCAGCCTAAGGGTCTCTAGCGGGAGGGCGGATGAGCAGTTCTTC. Its protein product is CASSLRVSSGRADEQFF.